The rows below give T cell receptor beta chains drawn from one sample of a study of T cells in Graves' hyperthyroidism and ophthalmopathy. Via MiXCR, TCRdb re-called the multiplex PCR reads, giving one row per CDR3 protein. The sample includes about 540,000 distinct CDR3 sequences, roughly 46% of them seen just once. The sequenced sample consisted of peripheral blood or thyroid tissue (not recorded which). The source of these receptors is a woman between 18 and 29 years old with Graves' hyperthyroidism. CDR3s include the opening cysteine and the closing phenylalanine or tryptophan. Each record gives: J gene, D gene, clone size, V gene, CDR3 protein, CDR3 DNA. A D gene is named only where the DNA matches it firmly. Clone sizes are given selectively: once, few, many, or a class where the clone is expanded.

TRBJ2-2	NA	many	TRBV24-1	CATSDLFFGFSGGDTGELFF	TGTGCCACCAGTGATTTATTTTTCGGTTTCAGTGGGGGAGACACCGGGGAGCTGTTTTTT
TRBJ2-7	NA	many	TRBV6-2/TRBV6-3	CASTGKTVHYEQYF	TGTGCCAGCACCGGCAAGACAGTACACTACGAGCAGTACTTC
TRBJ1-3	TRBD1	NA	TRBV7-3	CAGSHRQGGNTIYF	TGCGCCGGCAGCCACAGACAGGGGGGAAACACCATATATTTT
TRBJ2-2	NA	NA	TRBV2	CASREPQGSCFF	NA
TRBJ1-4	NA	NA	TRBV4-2	CASSQEKDATNEKLFF	TGTGCCAGCAGCCAAGAAAAGGATGCAACTAATGAAAAACTGTTTTTT
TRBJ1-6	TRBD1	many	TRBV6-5	CASMEGAEDNSPLHF	TGTGCCAGCATGGAGGGGGCGGAAGATAATTCACCCCTCCACTTT
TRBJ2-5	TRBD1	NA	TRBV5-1	CASRVDGTGQETQYF	TGCGCCAGCAGGGTAGATGGGACAGGCCAAGAGACCCAGTACTTC
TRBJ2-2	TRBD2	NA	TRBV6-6	CASRLAGETGELFF	TGTGCCAGTAGGCTAGCGGGCGAGACCGGGGAGCTGTTTTTT
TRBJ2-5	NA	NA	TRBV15	CTPGRGQETQYF	TGTACCCCAGGGCGGGGTCAAGAGACCCAGTACTTC
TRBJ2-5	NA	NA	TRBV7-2	CAWTSRGETQYF	TGTGCTTGGACTTCCCGGGGAGAGACCCAGTACTTC
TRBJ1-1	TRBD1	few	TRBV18	CASSPSRDRVKAFF	TGTGCCAGCTCACCCAGCCGGGACAGGGTCAAAGCTTTCTTT
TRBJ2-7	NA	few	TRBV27	CASSLQASAYEQYF	TGTGCCAGCAGTCTGCAGGCCTCTGCCTACGAGCAGTACTTC
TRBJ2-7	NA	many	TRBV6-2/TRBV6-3	CASSYGTDAYEQYF	TGTGCCAGCAGTTACGGGACGGATGCCTACGAGCAGTACTTC
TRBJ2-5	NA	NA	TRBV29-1	CSLPQGSQETQYF	TGCAGCTTACCGCAGGGGAGCCAAGAGACCCAGTACTTC
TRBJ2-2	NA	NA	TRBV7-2	CASRPPKNTGELYF	TGTGCCAGCAGGCCGCCGAAGAACACCGGGGAGCTGTACTTC
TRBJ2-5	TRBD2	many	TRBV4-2	CASSTQKLAGGPGETQYF	TGTGCCAGCAGCACCCAAAAACTAGCGGGAGGGCCAGGGGAGACCCAGTACTTC
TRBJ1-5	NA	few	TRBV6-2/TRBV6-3	CASSLPRAYISPQHF	TGTGCCAGCAGTCTGCCCCGGGCGTATATTTCGCCCCAGCATTTT
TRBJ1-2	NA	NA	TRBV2	CASSESGGYYGYTF	TGTGCCAGCAGTGAATCGGGGGGGTACTATGGCTACACCTTC
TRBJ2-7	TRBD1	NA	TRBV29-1	CSHKTGAVPYEQYF	TGCAGTCATAAAACAGGGGCAGTCCCCTACGAGCAGTACTTC
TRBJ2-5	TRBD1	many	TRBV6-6	CASSPMDRPFPYQETQYF	TGTGCCAGCAGTCCCATGGACAGGCCGTTTCCGTACCAAGAGACCCAGTACTTC
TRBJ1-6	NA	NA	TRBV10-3	CAISDGQRNSPLHF	TGTGCCATCAGCGACGGACAGAGGAATTCACCCCTCCACTTT
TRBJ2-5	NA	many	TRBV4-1	CASSQEVRVLETQYF	TGCGCCAGCAGCCAAGAGGTCAGGGTATTGGAGACCCAGTACTTC
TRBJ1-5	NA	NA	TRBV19	CASSISFGGSNQPQHF	TGTGCCAGTAGTATTAGTTTCGGGGGTAGCAATCAGCCCCAGCATTTT
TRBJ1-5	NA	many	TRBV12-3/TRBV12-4	CASSSPGGQPQHF	TGTGCCAGCAGTTCTCCCGGGGGTCAGCCCCAGCATTTT
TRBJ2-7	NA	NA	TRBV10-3	CAISGTHYEQYF	TGTGCCATCAGTGGGACTCACTACGAGCAGTACTTC
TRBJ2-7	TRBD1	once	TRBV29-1	CSVEDLGQGRYEQYF	TGCAGCGTTGAAGATCTGGGACAGGGGCGCTACGAGCAGTACTTC
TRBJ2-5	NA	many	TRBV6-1	CASSQDLKVGETQYF	TGTGCCAGCAGTCAGGACCTCAAGGTAGGAGAGACCCAGTACTTC
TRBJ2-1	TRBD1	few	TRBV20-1	CSASGQLSYNEQFF	TGCAGTGCATCGGGACAGCTCTCCTACAATGAGCAGTTCTTC
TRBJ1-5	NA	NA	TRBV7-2	CASSLWLAGVGQPQHF	TGTGCCAGCAGCTTGTGGCTAGCGGGAGTAGGGCAGCCCCAGCATTTT
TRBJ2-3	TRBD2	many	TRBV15	CATSTSGSTDTQYF	TGTGCCACCAGTACTAGCGGGAGCACAGATACGCAGTATTTT
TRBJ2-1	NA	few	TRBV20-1	CSARDQRATYNEQFF	TGCAGTGCTAGAGACCAGCGGGCGACCTACAATGAGCAGTTCTTC
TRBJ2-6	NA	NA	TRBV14	CASSQGTSGANVLTF	TGTGCCAGCAGCCAAGGAACGTCCGGGGCCAACGTCCTGACTTTC
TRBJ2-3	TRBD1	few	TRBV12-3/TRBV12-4	CASGLVTGGTDTQYF	TGTGCTAGTGGTTTGGTGACAGGGGGAACAGATACGCAGTATTTT
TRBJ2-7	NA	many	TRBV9	CASSVNGAVAGEQYF	TGTGCCAGCAGCGTGAATGGGGCTGTGGCGGGGGAGCAGTACTTC
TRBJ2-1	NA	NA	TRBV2	CASSALVGVYNEQFF	TGTGCCAGCAGTGCCCTAGTGGGGGTCTACAATGAGCAGTTCTTC
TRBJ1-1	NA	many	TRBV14	CASSPNTEAFF	TGTGCCAGCAGCCCTAACACTGAAGCTTTCTTT
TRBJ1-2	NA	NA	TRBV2	CASSPEDFGYGYTF	TGTGCCAGCAGTCCTGAGGACTTCGGCTATGGCTACACCTTC
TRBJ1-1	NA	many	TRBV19	CASSIPSGGYTEAFF	TGTGCCAGTAGTATACCGTCCGGGGGTTACACTGAAGCTTTCTTT
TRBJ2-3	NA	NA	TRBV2	CASSELLGSSTDTQYF	TGTGCCAGCAGTGAACTTCTCGGCTCTAGCACAGATACGCAGTATTTT
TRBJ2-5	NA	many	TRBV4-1	CASSQATGRKETQYF	TGCGCCAGCAGCCAAGCAACAGGGAGGAAAGAGACCCAGTACTTC
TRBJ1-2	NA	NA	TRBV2	CASSARDSRHYGYTF	TGTGCCAGCAGTGCTAGAGATAGCCGCCACTATGGCTACACCTTC
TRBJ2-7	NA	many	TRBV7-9	CASSVAGTERYEQYF	TGTGCCAGCAGCGTAGCCGGGACGGAGAGATACGAGCAGTACTTC
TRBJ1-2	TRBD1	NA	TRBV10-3	CAISQGQGEGYTF	TGTGCCATCAGCCAGGGACAGGGGGAGGGCTACACCTTC
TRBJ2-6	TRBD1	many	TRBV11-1	CASSFGTGARSGANVLTF	TGTGCCAGCAGCTTTGGGACAGGGGCCCGCTCTGGGGCCAACGTCCTGACTTTC
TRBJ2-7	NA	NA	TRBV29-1	CSPATFGYEQYF	TGCAGCCCTGCTACCTTTGGCTACGAGCAGTACTTC
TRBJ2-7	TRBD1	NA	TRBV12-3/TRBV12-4	CASSTGRGSSYEQYF	TGTGCCAGCAGTACGGGCAGGGGGTCATCCTACGAGCAGTACTTC
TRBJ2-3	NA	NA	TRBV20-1	CSASPGTGAGDTDTQYF	TGCAGTGCTAGTCCCGGGACGGGGGCCGGGGACACAGATACGCAGTATTTT
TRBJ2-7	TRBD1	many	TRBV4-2	CASSQVGTGTGYEQYF	TGTGCCAGCAGCCAAGTGGGGACAGGAACGGGCTACGAGCAGTACTTC
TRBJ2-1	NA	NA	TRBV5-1	CASSLLLAASNEQFF	TGCGCCAGCAGCTTGCTATTAGCGGCCTCCAATGAGCAGTTCTTC
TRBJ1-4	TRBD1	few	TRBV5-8	CASSHTGTDEKLFF	TGTGCCAGCAGCCACACCGGGACAGATGAAAAACTGTTTTTT